This is a list of T cell receptor beta chains from one sample in a study of radiation and T cells in renal cell carcinoma. Using immunoSEQ multiplex PCR, the repertoire was profiled, and TCRdb retains in-frame clones only, with some absent. The sample has tens of thousands of clones; 82% are singletons. The sample consisted of blood, taken from a patient whose treatment included radiotherapy and nephrectomy. Source of these receptors: a man between 60 and 75 years old with renal cell carcinoma. Both conserved end residues are part of each CDR3. Fields, in order: J gene, clone size, D gene, V gene, CDR3 DNA, CDR3 protein. A D gene is named only where the DNA matches it firmly. Only part of the rows carry a size: once, few, many, or a class if the clone is expanded.

>TRBJ2-3|.|TRBD2|TRBV19
TGTGCCAGTAGTAGGTCCATGGCGGGAGGGCAAACAGATACGCAGTATTTT
CASSRSMAGGQTDTQYF
>TRBJ2-7|.|.|TRBV11-2
TGTGCCAGCAGCTCCCCAGACTCCTACGAGCAGTACTTC
CASSSPDSYEQYF
>TRBJ2-1|few|TRBD2|TRBV2
TGTGCCAGCAGTGAATACGGGACTAGTATCGATGAGCAGTTCTTC
CASSEYGTSIDEQFF
>TRBJ2-7|.|.|TRBV10-1
TGCGCCAGCAGTGAGACCCCTGCGGACGAGCAGTACTTC
CASSETPADEQYF
>TRBJ2-1|.|TRBD2|TRBV18
TGTGCCAGCTCATCTTTTGGCGGACTAGCGGGAGAGGAAAATGAGCAGTTCTTC
CASSSFGGLAGEENEQFF
>TRBJ1-6|.|.|TRBV30
TGTGCCTGGAGTGTACGGGCAGCAAGATCACCCCTCCACTTT
CAWSVRAARSPLHF
>TRBJ1-1|few|.|TRBV28
TGTGCCAGCAGCTCCCCCATCGGGGAAGCTTTCTTT
CASSSPIGEAFF
>TRBJ2-7|.|.|TRBV5-4
TGTGCCAGCAGCTTAGGAGGGGAAGCCGAGCAGTACTTC
CASSLGGEAEQYF
>TRBJ2-7|.|.|TRBV2
TGTGCCAGCAGTGTGGAGCCAGGGGACTCTCACGAGCAGTACTTC
CASSVEPGDSHEQYF
>TRBJ1-1|.|.|TRBV4-2
TGTGCCAGCAGCCAAGATTCGCGGGGGACCACTGAAGCTTTCTTT
CASSQDSRGTTEAFF
>TRBJ2-1|.|TRBD2|TRBV30
TGTGCCTGGAGGGTAATAGCGGGAGCCCCGGAGCAGTTCTTC
CAWRVIAGAPEQFF
>TRBJ2-1|.|TRBD1|TRBV4-2
TGTGCCAGCAGCCAAGAACGTACGGGACAGGGGGCTAGTGAGCAGTTCTTC
CASSQERTGQGASEQFF